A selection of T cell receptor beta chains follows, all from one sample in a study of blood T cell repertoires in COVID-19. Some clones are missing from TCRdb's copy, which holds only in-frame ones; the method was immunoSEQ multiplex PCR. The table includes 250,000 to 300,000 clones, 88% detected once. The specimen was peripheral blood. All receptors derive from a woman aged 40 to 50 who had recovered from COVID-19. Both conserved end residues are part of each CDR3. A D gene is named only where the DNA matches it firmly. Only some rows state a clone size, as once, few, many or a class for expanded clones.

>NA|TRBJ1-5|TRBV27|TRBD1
CASSLRGQGKNQPQHF
TGTGCCAGCAGTTTACGGGGACAGGGGAAAAATCAGCCCCAGCATTTT
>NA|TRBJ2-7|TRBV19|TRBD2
CASSGGGLAGGPSYEQYF
TGTGCCAGTAGTGGTGGGGGACTAGCGGGAGGTCCCTCCTACGAGCAGTACTTC
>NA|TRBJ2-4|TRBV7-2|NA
CASSLKSGSKNIQYF
TGTGCCAGCAGCTTAAAGTCGGGGTCCAAAAACATTCAGTACTTC
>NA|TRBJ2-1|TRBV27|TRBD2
CASSSPIPASGRGNEQFF
TGTGCCAGCAGCTCCCCAATCCCCGCTAGCGGCCGGGGGAATGAGCAGTTCTTC
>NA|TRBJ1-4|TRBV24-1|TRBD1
CATSLRTGLGEKLFF
TGTGCCACCAGTCTACGGACAGGGTTGGGCGAAAAACTGTTTTTT
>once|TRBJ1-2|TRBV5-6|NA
CASSPARAYGYTF
TGTGCCAGCAGCCCTGCCAGGGCCTATGGCTACACCTTC
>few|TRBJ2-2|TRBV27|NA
CASSSSPGELFF
TGTGCCAGCAGTTCCTCCCCCGGGGAGCTGTTTTTT
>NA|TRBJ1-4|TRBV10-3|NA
CAISERGKGNEKLFF
TGTGCCATCAGCGAGCGGGGGAAGGGTAATGAAAAACTGTTTTTT
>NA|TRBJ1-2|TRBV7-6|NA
CASSPGGGSAAYGYTF
TGTGCCAGCAGCCCGGGGGGGGGATCGGCAGCCTATGGCTACACCTTC
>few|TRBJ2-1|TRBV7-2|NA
CASSLAGRGGEQFF
TGTGCCAGCAGCTTAGCGGGGCGGGGAGGTGAGCAGTTCTTC
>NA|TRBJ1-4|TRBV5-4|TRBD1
CASSWTGEDEKLFF
TGTGCCAGCAGTTGGACAGGGGAGGATGAAAAACTGTTTTTT
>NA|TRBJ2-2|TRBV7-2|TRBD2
CASPPAGGTNTGELFF
TGTGCCAGCCCCCCGGCGGGAGGGACGAACACCGGGGAGCTGTTTTTT
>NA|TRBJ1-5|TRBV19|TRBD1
CASSIAGQGGNQPQHF
TGTGCCAGTAGTATAGCCGGACAGGGAGGCAATCAGCCCCAGCATTTT
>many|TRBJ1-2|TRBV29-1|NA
CSVDDRGRGNYGYTF
TGCAGCGTTGACGACCGCGGCAGGGGAAACTATGGCTACACCTTC
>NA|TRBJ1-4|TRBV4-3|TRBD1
CASSQDADRGEKLFF
TGCGCCAGCAGCCAAGATGCGGACAGGGGTGAAAAACTGTTTTTT
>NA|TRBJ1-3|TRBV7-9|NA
CASSHPTRDIGNTIYF
TGTGCCAGCAGCCACCCTACCCGGGACATTGGAAACACCATATATTTT
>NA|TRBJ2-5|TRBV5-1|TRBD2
CASSRGGVETQYF
TGCGCCAGCAGCCGGGGGGGAGTGGAGACCCAGTACTTC
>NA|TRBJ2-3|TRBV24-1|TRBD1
CATSDAGQASTDTQYF
TGTGCCACCAGTGACGCGGGACAGGCCTCCACAGATACGCAGTATTTT
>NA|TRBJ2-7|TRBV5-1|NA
CASSLGGPYEQYF
TGCGCCAGCAGCTTAGGAGGCCCCTACGAGCAGTACTTC
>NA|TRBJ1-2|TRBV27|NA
CASSLSANYGYTF
TGTGCCAGCAGTTTATCGGCAAACTATGGCTACACCTTC
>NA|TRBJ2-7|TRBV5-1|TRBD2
CASSSLGSGRYEQYF
TGCGCCAGCAGCTCCCTTGGTAGCGGGAGGTACGAGCAGTACTTC
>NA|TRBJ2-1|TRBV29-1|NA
CSVPNMESPLSYNEQFF
TGCAGCGTCCCCAATATGGAGTCCCCACTCTCCTACAATGAGCAGTTCTTC
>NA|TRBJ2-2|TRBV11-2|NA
CASSPWQGNTGELFF
TGTGCCAGCAGCCCCTGGCAGGGTAACACCGGGGAGCTGTTTTTT
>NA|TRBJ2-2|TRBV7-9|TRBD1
CASSLVAGGSTGELFF
TGTGCCAGCAGCTTAGTGGCAGGGGGTAGCACCGGGGAGCTGTTTTTT
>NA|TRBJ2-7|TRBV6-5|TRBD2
CASSHGLVGEQYF
TGTGCCAGCAGCCATGGACTAGTCGGCGAGCAGTACTTC
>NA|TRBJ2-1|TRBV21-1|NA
CARRLALLPGNEQFF
TGTGCCCGGCGACTAGCCCTACTCCCTGGTAATGAGCAGTTCTTC
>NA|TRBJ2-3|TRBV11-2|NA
CASRPDWGGADTQYF
TGTGCCAGCAGACCCGATTGGGGAGGTGCAGATACGCAGTATTTT
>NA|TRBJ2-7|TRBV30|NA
CAWGGNSYEQYF
TGTGCCTGGGGTGGAAACAGCTACGAGCAGTACTTC
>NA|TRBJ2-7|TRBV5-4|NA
CASSLGGNYEQYF
TGTGCCAGCAGCTTAGGGGGTAACTACGAGCAGTACTTC
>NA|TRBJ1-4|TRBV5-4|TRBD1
CASSLGGTGNEKLFF
TGTGCCAGCAGCTTGGGGGGGACAGGGAATGAAAAACTGTTTTTT
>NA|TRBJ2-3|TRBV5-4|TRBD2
CASSLVGGLAGTTQYF
TGTGCCAGCAGCTTGGTGGGGGGACTAGCGGGAACTACGCAGTATTTT
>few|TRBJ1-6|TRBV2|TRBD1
CASSVTGNSPLHF
TGTGCCAGCAGTGTGACAGGGAATTCACCCCTCCACTTT
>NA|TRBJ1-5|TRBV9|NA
CASSPTGTPAPQHF
TGTGCCAGCAGCCCCACGGGGACACCGGCGCCCCAGCATTTT